Following are 27 T cell receptor beta chains from one sample sequenced in a study of cytomegalovirus exposure and HLA in healthy donors. PCR was performed using 60 Vbeta and 13 Jbeta primers. Produced via immunoSEQ multiplex PCR; TCRdb's table is partial and in-frame only. This table lists some 28,000 clones. The sample consisted of PBMCs. These receptor sequences come from a man aged 25-45 years in good health and CMV-seronegative.

The V call is TRBV30, the J call TRBJ2-3, with D perhaps TRBD2 (6 bases). V lost 3 bases and J lost 1, with 8 bases in between. The germline CDR1 and CDR2 sequences are GTSNPN and SVGIG (reference sequence). The CDR3 contains 13 residues. CDR3 bases: TGTGCCTGGAGACTAGCCGGCACAGATACGCAGTATTTT. Protein sequence: CAWRLAGTDTQYF.

V gene TRBV6-1 combines with J gene TRBJ1-1, with 7 positions matching TRBD1. The length of the CDR3 is 16 residues. The V segment lost 4 bases and the J segment 6 bases; nucleotides outside the gene matches: 14. In germline, CDR1 is MNHNS, CDR2 SASEGT. CDR3 protein: CASSAARQGVVAEAFF. In DNA form, the CDR3 reads TGTGCCAGCAGTGCTGCGCGACAGGGAGTAGTGGCTGAAGCTTTCTTT.

The J gene is TRBJ2-4, the V gene TRBV6-5; TRBD1 aligns across 8 bases. The CDR3 length is 13 residues. Trimming took 7 bases from V and 7 from J; bases not matched to a gene: 6. Germline V gives CDR1 MNHEY, CDR2 SVGAGI. CDR3 bases: TGTGCCAGCACCCAAGCAGGGGGCAACATTCAGTACTTC. Translating it yields CASTQAGGNIQYF.

The chain carries TRBV5-1 and TRBJ2-3; no firm D call. Germline CDR1 and CDR2: SGHRS and YFSETQ. The CDR3 is made up of 14 amino acids. The germline V and J ends were trimmed by 0 bases and 2 bases, with 7 bases remaining between them. CDR3 sequence reads: CASSLVNPTDTQYF. DNA of the CDR3: TGCGCCAGCAGCTTGGTCAATCCCACAGATACGCAGTATTTT.

V gene TRBV7-9 combines with J gene TRBJ2-5; D is ambiguous. Germline CDR1 reads SEHNR; CDR2 reads FQNEAQ (reference sequence). The length of the CDR3 is 13 residues. The V and J ends lost 4 bases and 2 bases respectively, with 8 bases between them. CDR3 in DNA: TGTGCCAGCAGCTCATCGGAGCAAGAGACCCAGTACTTC. Encoded protein: CASSSSEQETQYF.

The J gene is TRBJ1-5, the V gene TRBV7-2; TRBD1 aligns across 7 bases. Germline loops: CDR1 SGHTA, CDR2 FQGNSA. This CDR3 comprises 16 residues. V was clipped by 5 bases and J by 6 bases; unmatched bases: 13. This CDR3 is CASSRGNRGSGQPQHF. The CDR3, as DNA: TGTGCCAGCAGCCGGGGGAACAGGGGAAGTGGTCAGCCCCAGCATTTT.

This rearrangement joins TRBV28 to TRBJ1-2; D is perhaps TRBD1 (5 bases). V lost 3 bases and J lost 8, with 19 bases in between. Looked up from germline, CDR1 is MDHEN and CDR2 is SYDVKM. The CDR3 length is 15 residues. The CDR3 nucleotides are TGTGCCAGCAGTTTTATTGGCAGGGTGGCCGAAGGCTACACCTTC. Its protein is CASSFIGRVAEGYTF.

The genes are TRBV18 and TRBJ1-1; no definite D call. Trimming stripped 0 bases from V and 3 bases from J, with 11 bases between. There are 15 residues in the CDR3. Per germline, CDR1 KGHSH and CDR2 LQKENI. The CDR3 here is CASSPPNREDTEAFF. The CDR3 DNA is TGTGCCAGCTCACCACCGAATAGGGAGGACACTGAAGCTTTCTTT.

The V and J genes are TRBV7-8 and TRBJ2-1; no firm D call. The V gene's germline CDR1 is SGHVS and CDR2 FQNEAQ. V gave up 2 bases and J gave up 4 bases, with 12 bases separating them. The length of the CDR3 is 15 residues. The CDR3 sequence: CASSLSSSGYNEQFF. The CDR3 DNA is TGTGCCAGCAGCTTATCAAGTTCCGGTTACAATGAGCAGTTCTTC.

The rearrangement joins TRBV28 to TRBJ1-2; no clear D. V was shortened by 6 bases and J by 2 bases, with 13 bases between the two germline ends. CDR1 and CDR2 (germline): MDHEN, SYDVKM. This CDR3 spans 14 amino acids. The CDR3 protein is CASSASGRNYGYTF. The CDR3 DNA reads as TGTGCCAGCAGCGCCTCGGGGAGAAACTATGGCTACACCTTC.

The CDR3 here is CSVDPRGGRDSYEQYF. CDR3 DNA: TGCAGCGTTGATCCCCGGGGAGGGAGGGATTCCTACGAGCAGTACTTC. This chain joins TRBV29-1 and TRBJ2-7; 7 positions match TRBD2. The CDR3 totals 16 residues. The trim removed 3 bases at V and 1 base at J, leaving 12 bases unmatched. The V gene's germline CDR1 is SQVTM and CDR2 ANQGSEA.

The genes are TRBV28 and TRBJ2-2, with TRBD1 matching over 9 bases. Germline V lookup: CDR1 MDHEN, CDR2 SYDVKM. The V gene end was trimmed by 6 bases and the J gene end by 7 bases; junction bases not matched to a gene: 12. This CDR3 has 16 residues. CDR3 residues: CASSYPPQGAHGELFF. CDR3 coding DNA: TGTGCCAGCAGCTACCCTCCACAGGGGGCCCACGGGGAGCTGTTTTTT.

The rearrangement links TRBV27 to TRBJ2-3, with 9 bases aligning to TRBD2. The CDR3 is 15 amino acids. Germline V lookup: CDR1 MNHEY, CDR2 SMNVEV (reference sequence). The V and J ends lost 5 bases and 5 bases, in that order; junction bases with no gene match: 8. CDR3 sequence reads: CASSRGSGRLDTQYF. The CDR3 nucleotides are TGTGCCAGCAGTCGGGGAAGCGGGAGGTTAGATACGCAGTATTTT.

V usage is TRBV6-5 and J usage is TRBJ2-5; maybe TRBD1 (5 bases). From germline, CDR1 is MNHEY and CDR2 SVGAGI. Between the trimmed V and J ends, which lost 2 bases and 4 bases, there was a span of 11 bases. CDR3 length: 14 amino acids. In DNA, the CDR3 is TGTGCCAGCAGTTACGGGCAGGGCGCAGAGACCCAGTACTTC. Translation: CASSYGQGAETQYF.

The chain recombines TRBV6-1 with TRBJ2-6; maybe TRBD1 (7 bases). CDR1 is MNHNS and CDR2 is SASEGT in the germline V gene. This CDR3 has 18 amino acids. Trimming removed 1 base at V and 5 bases at J, with 18 bases between. The CDR3 is CASSEGQGLWSRANVLTF. The CDR3 DNA reads as TGTGCCAGCAGTGAAGGACAGGGACTCTGGAGTAGGGCCAACGTCCTGACTTTC.

V gene TRBV6-5 combines with J gene TRBJ1-3, with D tentatively TRBD1 (6 bases). CDR1 is MNHEY, CDR2 SVGAGI, per germline. The CDR3 totals 14 residues. V was cut by 0 bases and J by 7 bases, with 10 bases left in between. Here the CDR3 reads CASSYSGAQNTIYF. Written as DNA, the CDR3 is TGTGCCAGCAGTTACTCGGGGGCACAGAACACCATATATTTT.

V is TRBV18 and J is TRBJ1-5, with 7 bases lining up with TRBD1. This CDR3 comprises 14 residues. Trimming removed 6 bases from V and 4 bases from J; junction bases left unmatched: 6. Germline CDR1 KGHSH, CDR2 LQKENI. Here the CDR3 DNA reads TGTGCCAGCTCCCTTGACAGGGTTAATCAGCCCCAGCATTTT. Protein: CASSLDRVNQPQHF.

The V and J genes are TRBV18 and TRBJ2-1, with D unclear. This CDR3 has 12 residues. CDR1 is KGHSH, CDR2 LQKENI, per germline. V lost 0 bases to trimming and J lost 7 bases, with 4 bases between them. CDR3: CASSPPRNEQFF. The CDR3 nucleotides read TGTGCCAGCTCACCACCCCGGAATGAGCAGTTCTTC.

The V and J genes are TRBV7-2 and TRBJ2-3, with 10 bases lining up with TRBD2. V shed 7 bases, J shed 5 bases, and the junction held 3 bases outside the gene matches. This CDR3 spans 13 amino acids. Germline assignment: CDR1 SGHTA and CDR2 FQGNSA. CDR3 DNA: TGTGCCAGCACCAGACTAGCGGGAGATACGCAGTATTTT. It translates to CASTRLAGDTQYF.

The chain combines TRBV5-8 with TRBJ1-3; TRBD1 agrees at 8 bases. In germline, CDR1 is SGHTS, CDR2 YDEGEE. The CDR3 contains 15 residues. The V gene end was trimmed by 4 bases and the J gene end by 6 bases; junction bases not matched to a gene: 9. CDR3 amino acids: CASSTEKTGANTIYF. The CDR3 DNA is TGTGCCAGCAGCACCGAGAAGACAGGGGCAAACACCATATATTTT.

The V and J genes are TRBV5-4 and TRBJ2-1; weak D call: TRBD2 (5 bases). V dropped 1 base and J dropped 8 bases, with 7 bases sitting between them. The CDR3 totals 12 residues. Germline CDR1 SGHNT, CDR2 YYREEE (reference sequence). The CDR3 here is CASSLKGDEQFF. The CDR3 bases are TGTGCCAGCAGCTTGAAGGGAGATGAGCAGTTCTTC.

This chain uses TRBV7-9 with TRBJ2-7; TRBD2 matches 9 bases. J gave up 1 base and V 5 bases, and 6 bases lay outside the gene matches. The CDR3 contains 15 residues. Germline V CDR1 and CDR2: SEHNR, FQNEAQ (reference sequence). The CDR3 DNA is TGTGCCAGCAGCCATCTAGCGGGACTTTCCTACGAGCAGTACTTC. Protein: CASSHLAGLSYEQYF.

The V call is TRBV4-2, the J call TRBJ2-1, with TRBD2 matching over 10 bases. This CDR3 comprises 19 residues. The trim removed 1 base at V and 0 bases at J, leaving 9 bases unmatched. The germline V gene encodes CDR1 LGHNA and CDR2 YNFKEQ. CDR3 nucleotide sequence: TGTGCCAGCAGCCAAGTTTGGACTAGCGGAATGGGCTCCTACAATGAGCAGTTCTTC. Translation gives CASSQVWTSGMGSYNEQFF.

CDR3 protein: CASRGPVPATNEKLFF. DNA for the CDR3: TGTGCCAGCAGGGGCCCAGTCCCGGCAACTAATGAAAAACTGTTTTTT. The V and J genes are TRBV7-9 and TRBJ1-4; D gene ambiguous. The CDR3 totals 16 residues. Germline V gives CDR1 SEHNR, CDR2 FQNEAQ (reference sequence). V lost 6 bases to trimming and J lost 0 bases, with 14 bases between them.

By frequency, this clone is medium-sized. The genes are TRBV7-9 and TRBJ2-1; no firm D call. V was pared by 7 bases and J by 4 bases, with 8 bases between. This CDR3 has 12 amino acids. The germline V gene encodes CDR1 SEHNR and CDR2 FQNEAQ (reference sequence). The CDR3 loop is CASNEVYNEQFF. DNA for the CDR3: TGTGCCAGCAATGAGGTTTACAATGAGCAGTTCTTC. Based on the CDR3 plus reference TRBV7-9 and TRBJ2-1, the full variable domain is DTGVSQNPRHKITKRGQNVTFRCDPISEHNRLYWYRQTLGQGPEFLTYFQNEAQLEKSRLLSDRFSAERPKGSFSTLEIQRTEQGDSAMYLCASNEVYNEQFFGPGTRLTVL.

V and J are TRBV7-8 and TRBJ2-1; D is possibly TRBD2 (5 bases). The germline V and J ends were trimmed by 5 bases and 5 bases, with 7 bases remaining between them. Germline V gene data show CDR1 as SGHVS and CDR2 as FQNEAQ. The CDR3 covers 12 residues. CDR3 bases: TGTGCCAGCAGCCCCGGGGACAATGAGCAGTTCTTC. It yields the protein CASSPGDNEQFF.

The CDR3 DNA reads as TGTGCCAGCAGTTCCGGGACAGCCTCCTACGAGCAGTACTTC. This sequence encodes CASSSGTASYEQYF. This chain uses TRBV28 with TRBJ2-7; 7 nucleotides line up with TRBD1. Germline CDR1 MDHEN, CDR2 SYDVKM. The CDR3 is 14 residues long. The junction had 3 bases not matched to a gene; V was cut back by 4 bases and J by 0 bases.